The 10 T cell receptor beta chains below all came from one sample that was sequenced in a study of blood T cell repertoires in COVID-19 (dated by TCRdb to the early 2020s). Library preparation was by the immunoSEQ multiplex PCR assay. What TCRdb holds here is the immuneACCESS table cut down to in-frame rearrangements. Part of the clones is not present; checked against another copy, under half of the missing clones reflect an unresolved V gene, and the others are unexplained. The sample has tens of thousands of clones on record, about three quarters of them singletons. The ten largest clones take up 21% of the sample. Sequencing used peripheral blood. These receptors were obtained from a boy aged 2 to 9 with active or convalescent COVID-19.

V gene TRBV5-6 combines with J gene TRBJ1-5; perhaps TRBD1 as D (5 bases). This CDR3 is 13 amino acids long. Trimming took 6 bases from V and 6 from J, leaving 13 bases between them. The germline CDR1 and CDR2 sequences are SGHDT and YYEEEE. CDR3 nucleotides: TGTGCCAGCACGGAGGGGATGGGTCAGCCCCAGCATTTT. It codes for CASTEGMGQPQHF. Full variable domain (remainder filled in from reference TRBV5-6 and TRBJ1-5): DAGVTQSPTHLIKTRGQQVTLRCSPKSGHDTVSWYQQALGQGPQFIFQYYEEEERQRGNFPDRFSGHQFPNYSSELNVNALLLGDSALYLCASTEGMGQPQHFGDGTRLSIL.

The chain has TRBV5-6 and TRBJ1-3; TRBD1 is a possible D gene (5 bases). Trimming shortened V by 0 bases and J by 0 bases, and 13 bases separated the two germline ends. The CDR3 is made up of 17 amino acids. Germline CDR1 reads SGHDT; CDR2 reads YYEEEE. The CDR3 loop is CASSLGGGYSSGNTIYF. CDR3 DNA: TGTGCCAGCAGCTTGGGCGGGGGTTACAGCTCTGGAAACACCATATATTTT.

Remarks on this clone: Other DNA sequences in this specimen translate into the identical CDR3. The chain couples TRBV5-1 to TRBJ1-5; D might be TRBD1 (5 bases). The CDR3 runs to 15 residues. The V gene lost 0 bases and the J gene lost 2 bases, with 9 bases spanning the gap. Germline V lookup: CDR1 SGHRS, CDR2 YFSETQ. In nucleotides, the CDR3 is TGCGCCAGCAGCTTGGAAGGAGGGGGCAATCAGCCCCAGCATTTT. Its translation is CASSLEGGGNQPQHF.

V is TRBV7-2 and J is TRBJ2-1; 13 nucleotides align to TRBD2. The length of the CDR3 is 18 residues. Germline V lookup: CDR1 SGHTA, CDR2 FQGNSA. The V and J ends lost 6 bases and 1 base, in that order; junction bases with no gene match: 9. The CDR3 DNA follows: TGTGCCAGCAGAGGGGGACTAGCGGGACGGAAATCCTACAATGAGCAGTTCTTC. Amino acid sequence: CASRGGLAGRKSYNEQFF.

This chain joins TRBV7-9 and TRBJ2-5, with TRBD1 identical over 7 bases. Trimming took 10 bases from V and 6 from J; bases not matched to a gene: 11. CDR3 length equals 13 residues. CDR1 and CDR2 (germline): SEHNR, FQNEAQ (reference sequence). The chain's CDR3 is CAITQGDEKTQYF. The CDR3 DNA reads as TGTGCCATAACTCAGGGGGATGAGAAGACCCAGTACTTC.

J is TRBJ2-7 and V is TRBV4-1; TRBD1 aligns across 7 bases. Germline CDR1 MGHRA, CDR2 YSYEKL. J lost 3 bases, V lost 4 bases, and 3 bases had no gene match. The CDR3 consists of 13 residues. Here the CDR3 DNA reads TGCGCCAGCAGCCGACAGGGTCGCTACGAGCAGTACTTC. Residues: CASSRQGRYEQYF.

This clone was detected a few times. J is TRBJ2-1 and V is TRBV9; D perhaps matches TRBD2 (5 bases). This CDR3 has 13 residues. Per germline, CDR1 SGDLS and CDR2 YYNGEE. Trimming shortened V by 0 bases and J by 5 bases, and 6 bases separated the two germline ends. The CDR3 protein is CASSVAGNNEQFF. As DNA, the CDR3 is TGTGCCAGCAGCGTAGCGGGGAACAATGAGCAGTTCTTC.

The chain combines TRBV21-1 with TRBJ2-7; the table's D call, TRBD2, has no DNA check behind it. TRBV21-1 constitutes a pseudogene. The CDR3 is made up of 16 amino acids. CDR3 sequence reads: CASSKERQNYSYEQYF. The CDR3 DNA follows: TGTGCCAGCAGCAAAGAGCGCCAGAATTATTCCTACGAGCAGTACTTC.

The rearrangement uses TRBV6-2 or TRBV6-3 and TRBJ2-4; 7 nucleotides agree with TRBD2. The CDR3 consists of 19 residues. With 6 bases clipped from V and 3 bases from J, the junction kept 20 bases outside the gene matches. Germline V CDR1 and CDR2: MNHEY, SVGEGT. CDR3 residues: CASSRLAGGSESDKNIQYF. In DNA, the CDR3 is TGTGCCAGCAGCAGATTAGCGGGTGGGTCGGAGAGTGACAAAAACATTCAGTACTTC.

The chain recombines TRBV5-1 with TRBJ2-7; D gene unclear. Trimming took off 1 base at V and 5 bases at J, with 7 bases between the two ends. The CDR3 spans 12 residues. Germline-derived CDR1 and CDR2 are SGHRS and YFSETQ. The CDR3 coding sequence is TGCGCCAGCAGCTTGTTTCCCGACGAGCAGTACTTC. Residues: CASSLFPDEQYF.